Below, 22 T cell receptor beta chains from the same sample are listed, as sequenced in a study of beta chain features in type 1 diabetes. Study conclusions and caveats: Moderate but significant shortening of TCRB CDR3s was recorded in all four CD4+ subsets from Type 1 diabetes patients.

The whole isolated RNA underwent reverse transcription, so sequencing captured expressed TCRB transcripts. The repertoire was sequenced with immunoSEQ multiplex PCR; TCRdb's copy has only in-frame clones and lacks some. The repertoire includes 640,000 or so clones, roughly 13% of them detected once, and 0.035% to 0.04% sits in the top ten. Which antigens these TCRs recognize remains unknown. The sequenced sample consisted of naive CD4+ T cells from blood. The receptors originated from a man between 18 and 35 years old with type 1 diabetes.

This chain uses TRBV4-1 with TRBJ1-2; D is ambiguous. The CDR3 length is 12 residues. Germline CDR1 reads MGHRA; CDR2 reads YSYEKL. With 4 bases removed from V and 8 bases from J, the gap between germline ends came to 11 bases. The CDR3 region has the DNA TGCGCCAGCAGCCGAGAGGTGGGAGGCTACACCTTC. This encodes CASSREVGGYTF.

This clone came up a few times. V usage is TRBV2 and J usage is TRBJ2-1, with a weak D call TRBD2 (6 bases). There are 18 residues in the CDR3. Trimming pared 6 bases from V and 7 bases from J, leaving 28 bases between. Germline V gives CDR1 SNHLY, CDR2 FYNNEI. As DNA, the CDR3 is TGTGCCAGCAGCGGTACCTACATGGGAGGACACAGTCCTAATGAGCAGTTCTTC. Amino acid sequence: CASSGTYMGGHSPNEQFF.

The genes are TRBV7-9 and TRBJ2-4; 9 positions match TRBD1. Germline V lookup: CDR1 SEHNR, CDR2 FQNEAQ (reference sequence). Trimming cost V 5 bases and J 1 base; bases outside gene matches: 9. CDR3 length: 17 residues. CDR3 nucleotide sequence: TGTGCCAGCAGCACACAACAGGGGGCGAGGGCCAAAAACATTCAGTACTTC. It codes for CASSTQQGARAKNIQYF.

The chain carries TRBV30 and TRBJ2-2; D unclear. The CDR3 consists of 15 residues. CDR1 GTSNPN and CDR2 SVGIG come from the germline V gene (reference sequence). With 8 bases removed from V and 7 bases from J, the gap between germline ends came to 23 bases. CDR3 sequence: CAGTPRIPFYGELFF. The CDR3 DNA sequence: TGTGCCGGCACCCCGCGGATCCCCTTCTACGGGGAGCTGTTTTTT.

V and J are TRBV7-9 and TRBJ2-5; 12 bases are a match to TRBD2. The V segment lost 5 bases and the J segment 5 bases; nucleotides outside the gene matches: 9. Germline values: CDR1 SEHNR, CDR2 FQNEAQ (reference sequence). The CDR3 contains 16 residues. CDR3 residues: CASSLRLAGEVETQYF. The CDR3 DNA sequence: TGTGCCAGCAGCCTCAGACTAGCGGGAGAGGTGGAGACCCAGTACTTC.

There are a few counts of this clone. V usage is TRBV2 and J usage is TRBJ2-6, with unresolved D. Trimming removed 8 bases from V and 0 bases from J, with 8 bases in between. Germline V gene data show CDR1 as SNHLY and CDR2 as FYNNEI. The CDR3 extends over 14 amino acids. The DNA for the CDR3 is TGTGCCAGCGGCCCGATCTCTGGGGCCAACGTCCTGACTTTC. Protein product: CASGPISGANVLTF.

The rearrangement uses TRBV28 and TRBJ2-7; weak D call: TRBD2 (6 bases). V gave up 10 bases and J gave up 2 bases, with 12 bases separating them. Germline V lookup: CDR1 MDHEN, CDR2 SYDVKM. The CDR3 runs to 12 residues. The CDR3 DNA is TGTGCCACGGGTGGGAGGCCCTACGAGCAGTACTTC. It is translated as CATGGRPYEQYF.

The chain uses TRBV2 and TRBJ2-3; D is tentatively TRBD1 or TRBD2 (5 bases each). The germline V gene has CDR1 SNHLY and CDR2 FYNNEI. V was pared by 10 bases and J by 6 bases, with 17 bases between. CDR3 length equals 13 residues. CDR3 DNA: TGTGCCATCGGGACGGACTCCCGTGATACGCAGTATTTT. It is translated as CAIGTDSRDTQYF.

V and J are TRBV2 and TRBJ1-1; D is undetermined. Per the germline V gene, CDR1 is SNHLY and CDR2 is FYNNEI. The ends were cut back, 6 bases at V and 0 bases at J, with 8 bases in the middle. This CDR3 is 13 amino acids long. The CDR3 nucleotides read TGTGCCAGCAGCGTCCAGATGAACACTGAAGCTTTCTTT. This gives the protein CASSVQMNTEAFF. The entire variable domain, with the rest obtained from reference TRBV2 and TRBJ1-1, is as follows: EPEVTQTPSHQVTQMGQEVILRCVPISNHLYFYWYRQILGQKVEFLVSFYNNEISEKSEIFDDQFSVERPDGSNFTLKIRSTKLEDSAMYFCASSVQMNTEAFFGQGTRLTVV.

The chain links TRBV6-1 to TRBJ2-7; D not certain. Germline-derived CDR1 and CDR2 are MNHNS and SASEGT. V was shortened by 0 bases and J by 0 bases, with 9 bases between the two germline ends. There are 15 residues in the CDR3. This CDR3 is CASSEALGFSYEQYF. In DNA form, the CDR3 reads TGTGCCAGCAGTGAAGCGCTGGGGTTCTCCTACGAGCAGTACTTC.

About this clone: In the same sample, other DNA sequences code for this CDR3. The chain uses TRBV9 and TRBJ2-7, with TRBD1 matching 7 bases. Germline values: CDR1 SGDLS, CDR2 YYNGEE. This CDR3 is built from 14 residues. The J segment lost 1 base and the V segment lost 4 bases, leaving 5 bases of the junction unmatched. CDR3 sequence: CASSTRQGSYEQYF. CDR3 DNA sequence: TGTGCCAGCAGCACTCGACAGGGATCCTACGAGCAGTACTTC.

This clone was seen a few times. The V gene is TRBV5-4, the J gene TRBJ2-1; 8 positions match TRBD1. Germline loops: CDR1 SGHNT, CDR2 YYREEE (reference sequence). Trimming at V came to 10 bases and at J to 9 bases, leaving 6 bases not matched to a gene. The CDR3 runs to 11 residues. The CDR3 coding sequence is TGTGCCTTTTCAACAGGGGGTGAGCAGTTCTTC. Translating gives CAFSTGGEQFF.

This clone was recorded a few times. This chain connects TRBV13 to TRBJ2-7; TRBD2 might be the D (6 bases). Trimming left V 3 bases short and J 6 bases short, with 18 bases between. The germline gives CDR1 PRHDT, CDR2 FYEKMQ (reference sequence). The CDR3 sequence is 15 residues long. The CDR3 DNA reads TGTGCCAGCAGCTTGCTAGCTAGCGTCACGGGCGAGCAGTACTTC. Protein sequence: CASSLLASVTGEQYF.

This rearrangement joins TRBV30 to TRBJ1-4, with D possibly being TRBD1 (6 bases). The V gene's germline CDR1 is GTSNPN and CDR2 SVGIG (reference sequence). V dropped 0 bases and J dropped 8 bases, with 13 bases sitting between them. CDR3 length equals 14 residues. The CDR3 reads CAWSVRGAREKLFF. The CDR3 bases are TGTGCCTGGAGTGTAAGGGGGGCGAGGGAAAAACTGTTTTTT.

The chain employs TRBV15 and TRBJ2-7, with TRBD1 as a possible D gene (5 bases). CDR3 length: 15 residues. The V and J ends lost 7 bases and 6 bases respectively, with 22 bases between them. Germline values: CDR1 LNHNV, CDR2 YYDKDF (reference sequence). CDR3 residues: CATNPSPAGLAEQYF. DNA of the CDR3: TGTGCCACCAATCCCTCCCCGGCAGGGTTGGCCGAGCAGTACTTC.

The chain recombines TRBV7-9 with TRBJ1-1; D unresolved. V lost 5 bases and J 0 bases, leaving 10 bases between the germline ends. The CDR3 length is 14 residues. CDR1 is SEHNR, CDR2 FQNEAQ, per germline (reference sequence). The CDR3 reads CASSPTMLNTEAFF. For the CDR3, the DNA is TGTGCCAGCAGCCCCACCATGCTGAACACTGAAGCTTTCTTT.

This clone was observed a handful of times. The rearrangement joins TRBV25-1 to TRBJ1-1; D ambiguous. The ends were cut back, 5 bases at V and 1 base at J, with 8 bases in the middle. Germline CDR1 is MGHDK and CDR2 is SYGVNS. The CDR3 totals 13 residues. DNA of the CDR3: TGTGCCAGCAGTAGATATCAGAACACTGAAGCTTTCTTT. Translating it yields CASSRYQNTEAFF.

In its sample, this clone was seen a few times. The V call is TRBV29-1, the J call TRBJ1-2, with no clear D. Trimming took off 4 bases at V and 1 base at J, with 13 bases between the two ends. The CDR3 covers 14 residues. Germline CDR1 is SQVTM and CDR2 is ANQGSEA. CDR3 coding DNA: TGCAGCGTTGTGGAGGGTCCGGGTAACTATGGCTACACCTTC. Translation gives CSVVEGPGNYGYTF.

The V call is TRBV18, the J call TRBJ1-4; TRBD1 is a possible D gene (6 bases). The V end was cut by 6 bases, the J end by 7 bases, with 21 bases between. Looked up from germline, CDR1 is KGHSH and CDR2 is LQKENI. The CDR3 covers 16 residues. The CDR3 region is CASSPVQAGEFEKLFF. The CDR3 coding sequence is TGTGCCAGCTCGCCAGTCCAAGCAGGGGAGTTTGAAAAACTGTTTTTT.

The chain employs TRBV9 and TRBJ2-3; TRBD2 is a possible D gene (6 bases). Trimming removed 2 bases at V and 2 bases at J, with 15 bases between. Germline V CDR1 and CDR2: SGDLS, YYNGEE. The CDR3 totals 16 residues. DNA for the CDR3: TGTGCCAGCAGCGTTGGAGGGGCGCAGATCACAGATACGCAGTATTTT. Translated: CASSVGGAQITDTQYF. Full variable domain (missing parts from reference TRBV9 and TRBJ2-3): DSGVTQTPKHLITATGQRVTLRCSPRSGDLSVYWYQQSLDQGLQFLIQYYNGEERAKGNILERFSAQQFPDLHSELNLSSLELGDSALYFCASSVGGAQITDTQYFGPGTRLTVL.

The J gene is TRBJ2-7, the V gene TRBV28, with no clear D. This CDR3 is 16 amino acids long. Trimming shortened V by 7 bases and J by 2 bases, and 21 bases separated the two germline ends. Looked up from germline, CDR1 is MDHEN and CDR2 is SYDVKM. The CDR3 region is CASTLAPDFVTYEQYF. In DNA, the CDR3 is TGTGCCAGCACCCTCGCCCCCGATTTTGTGACCTACGAGCAGTACTTC.

The CDR3 DNA reads as TGTGCCAGCAGCTCGACGTACACTAATGAAAAACTGTTTTTT. It yields the protein CASSSTYTNEKLFF. This chain links TRBV7-2 with TRBJ1-4; D remains unclear. In germline, CDR1 is SGHTA, CDR2 FQGNSA. Trimming took 4 bases from V and 2 from J, leaving 8 bases between them. The CDR3 loop spans 14 amino acids.